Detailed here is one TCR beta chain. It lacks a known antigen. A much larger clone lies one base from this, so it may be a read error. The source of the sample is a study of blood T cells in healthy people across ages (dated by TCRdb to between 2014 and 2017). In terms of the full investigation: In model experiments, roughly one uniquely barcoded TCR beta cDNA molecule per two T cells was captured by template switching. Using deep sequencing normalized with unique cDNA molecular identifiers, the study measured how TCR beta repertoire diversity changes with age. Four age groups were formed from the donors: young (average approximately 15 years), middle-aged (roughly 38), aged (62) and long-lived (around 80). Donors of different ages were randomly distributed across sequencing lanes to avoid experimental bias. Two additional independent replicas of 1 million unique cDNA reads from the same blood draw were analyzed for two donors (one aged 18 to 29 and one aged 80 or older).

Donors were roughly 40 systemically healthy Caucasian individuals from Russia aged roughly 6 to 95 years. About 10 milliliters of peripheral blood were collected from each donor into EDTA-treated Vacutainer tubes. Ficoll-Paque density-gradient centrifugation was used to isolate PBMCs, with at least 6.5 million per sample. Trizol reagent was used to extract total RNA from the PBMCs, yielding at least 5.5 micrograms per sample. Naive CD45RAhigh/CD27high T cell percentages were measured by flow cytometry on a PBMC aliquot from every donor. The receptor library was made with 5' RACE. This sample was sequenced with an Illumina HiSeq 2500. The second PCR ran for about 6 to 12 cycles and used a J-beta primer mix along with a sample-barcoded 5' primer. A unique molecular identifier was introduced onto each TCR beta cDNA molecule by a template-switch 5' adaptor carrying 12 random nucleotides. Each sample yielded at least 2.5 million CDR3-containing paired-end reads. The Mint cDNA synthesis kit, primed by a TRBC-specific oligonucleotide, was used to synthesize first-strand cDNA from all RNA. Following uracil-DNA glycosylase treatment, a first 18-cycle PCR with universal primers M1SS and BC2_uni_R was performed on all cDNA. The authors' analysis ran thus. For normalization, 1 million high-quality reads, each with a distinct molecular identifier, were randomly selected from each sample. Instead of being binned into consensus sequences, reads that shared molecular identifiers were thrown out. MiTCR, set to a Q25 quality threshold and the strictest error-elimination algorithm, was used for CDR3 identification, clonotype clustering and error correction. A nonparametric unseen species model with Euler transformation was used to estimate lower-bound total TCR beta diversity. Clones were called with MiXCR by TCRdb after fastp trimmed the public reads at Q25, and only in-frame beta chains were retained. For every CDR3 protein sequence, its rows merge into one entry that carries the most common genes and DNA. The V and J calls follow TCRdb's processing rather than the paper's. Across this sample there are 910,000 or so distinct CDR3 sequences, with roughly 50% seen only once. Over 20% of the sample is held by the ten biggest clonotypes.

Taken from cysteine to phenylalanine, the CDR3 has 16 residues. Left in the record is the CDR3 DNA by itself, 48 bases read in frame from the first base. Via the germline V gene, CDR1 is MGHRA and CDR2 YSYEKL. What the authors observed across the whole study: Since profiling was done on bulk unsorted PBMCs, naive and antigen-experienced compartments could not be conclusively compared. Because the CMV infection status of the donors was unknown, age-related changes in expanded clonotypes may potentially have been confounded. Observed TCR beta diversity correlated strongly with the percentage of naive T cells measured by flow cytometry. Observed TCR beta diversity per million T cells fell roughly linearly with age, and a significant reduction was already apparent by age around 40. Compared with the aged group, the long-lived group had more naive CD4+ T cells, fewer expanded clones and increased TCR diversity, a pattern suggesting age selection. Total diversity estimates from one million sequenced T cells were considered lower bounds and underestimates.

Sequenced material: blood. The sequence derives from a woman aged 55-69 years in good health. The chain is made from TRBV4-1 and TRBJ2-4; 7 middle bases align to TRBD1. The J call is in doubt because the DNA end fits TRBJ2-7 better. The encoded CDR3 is CASGQAWTGQGYEQYF. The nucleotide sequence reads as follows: TGCGCCAGCGGCCAAGCCTGGACAGGCCAGGGCTACGAGCAGTACTTC.